These 17 T cell receptor beta chains were all obtained from the same sample, sequenced in a study of blood T cell repertoires in COVID-19. Measured with immunoSEQ multiplex PCR; TCRdb has only the in-frame clones, and not every one. The sample carries roughly 67,000 clones, over 75% recorded once. The sequencing sample was made of peripheral blood. These receptors originate from a man aged 45-65 years with acute or convalescent COVID-19.

The chain carries TRBV7-9 and TRBJ2-7; D unresolved. The V gene lost 5 bases and the J gene lost 1 base, with 9 bases spanning the gap. The germline V gene has CDR1 SEHNR and CDR2 FQNEAQ (reference sequence). The CDR3 has 13 amino acids. This CDR3 is CASSPPRSYEQYF. CDR3 sequence (DNA): TGTGCCAGCAGCCCACCTAGATCCTACGAGCAGTACTTC.

The V and J genes are TRBV7-8 and TRBJ1-2; possible D gene TRBD1, 6 bases. The length of the CDR3 is 19 residues. Between the trimmed V and J ends, which lost 2 bases and 4 bases, there was a span of 26 bases. Germline V gene data show CDR1 as SGHVS and CDR2 as FQNEAQ. The CDR3 DNA is TGTGCCAGCAGCTTATCGGTCATATTTGGGGGGGCGCAGGTCTATGGCTACACCTTC. Amino acid sequence: CASSLSVIFGGAQVYGYTF.

CDR3: CASSEWWGADFGYTF. The CDR3 bases are TGTGCCAGCAGTGAATGGTGGGGCGCGGATTTCGGCTACACCTTC. The gene calls are TRBV2 and TRBJ1-2; the D gene is possibly TRBD1 (5 bases). Per germline, CDR1 SNHLY and CDR2 FYNNEI. The germline V and J ends were trimmed by 2 bases and 8 bases, with 18 bases remaining between them. This CDR3 spans 15 amino acids.

CDR3 protein: CASSSIQGAYNSPLHF. CDR3 DNA: TGTGCCAGCAGTTCCATACAGGGGGCCTATAATTCACCCCTCCACTTT. V gene TRBV28 combines with J gene TRBJ1-6, with TRBD1 identical over 8 bases. The CDR3 is 16 residues long. J lost 2 bases, V lost 4 bases, and 4 bases had no gene match. The germline V gene encodes CDR1 MDHEN and CDR2 SYDVKM.

This chain's CDR3 is CASSLIGGGHTDTQYF. For the CDR3, the DNA is TGTGCCAGCAGCTTAATCGGCGGGGGCCACACAGATACGCAGTATTTT. The chain combines TRBV7-3 with TRBJ2-3; D perhaps matches TRBD2 (7 bases). Germline V CDR1 and CDR2: SGHTA, FQGTGA. The CDR3 length is 16 residues. Between the trimmed V and J ends, which lost 1 base and 2 bases, there was a span of 13 bases.

The CDR3 DNA sequence: TGTGCCAGCAGTCATGACAGGGGGCCGGGCACTGAAGCTTTCTTT. Translating it yields CASSHDRGPGTEAFF. The chain couples TRBV21-1 to TRBJ1-1; TRBD1 is taken as the D call from the table, unchecked against the DNA. TRBV21-1 is recorded as a pseudogene. The CDR3 spans 15 residues.

The chain employs TRBV5-1 and TRBJ1-2; D uncertain. CDR1 and CDR2 (germline): SGHRS, YFSETQ. Trimming removed 1 base from V and 0 bases from J, with 13 bases in between. The CDR3 covers 16 residues. The CDR3 reads CASSLSGRISNYGYTF. The CDR3 DNA follows: TGCGCCAGCAGCTTGTCTGGGAGAATCTCTAACTATGGCTACACCTTC.

This rearrangement joins TRBV7-9 to TRBJ2-3, with TRBD2 matching 8 bases. Looked up from germline, CDR1 is SEHNR and CDR2 is FQNEAQ (reference sequence). This CDR3 contains 16 residues. V lost 1 base and J lost 3; bases outside the gene matches: 6. The CDR3 nucleotides read TGTGCCAGCAGCTTAGGTCCGGGGGGGCGGACAGATACGCAGTATTTT. Translation: CASSLGPGGRTDTQYF.

The genes are TRBV5-1 and TRBJ1-2, with 9 bases lining up with TRBD1. The CDR3 spans 14 residues. V lost 4 bases to trimming and J lost 4 bases; unmatched junction nucleotides: 5. CDR1 and CDR2 (germline): SGHRS, YFSETQ. In DNA, the CDR3 is TGCGCCAGCAGCCCGGGGACAGGGAGCTATGGCTACACCTTC. It encodes CASSPGTGSYGYTF.

V is TRBV5-1 and J is TRBJ1-3; 9 nucleotides agree with TRBD1. Germline CDR1 SGHRS, CDR2 YFSETQ. J lost 3 bases, V lost 4 bases, and 5 bases had no gene match. CDR3 length equals 15 residues. The CDR3, as DNA: TGCGCCAGCAGCAGGACAGGGGTAAATGGAAACACCATATATTTT. It encodes CASSRTGVNGNTIYF.

The chain couples TRBV28 to TRBJ2-4; TRBD1 aligns across 8 bases. This CDR3 is 15 amino acids long. Germline-derived CDR1 and CDR2 are MDHEN and SYDVKM. With V trimmed by 6 bases and J by 9 bases, 13 bases remained unmatched. The DNA of the CDR3 is TGTGCCAGCAGCACGACAGGGGCCGCTCCGAGCATTCAGTACTTC. Its protein is CASSTTGAAPSIQYF.

V is TRBV11-1 and J is TRBJ2-7; 10 positions agree with TRBD1. Germline values: CDR1 SGHAT, CDR2 FQDESV (reference sequence). V was pared by 5 bases and J by 2 bases, with 6 bases of the junction left unmatched. The CDR3 totals 15 residues. The CDR3 nucleotides are TGTGCCAGCAGCCCCCCGGGACAGGGGACCTACGAGCAGTACTTC. Protein product: CASSPPGQGTYEQYF.

The chain couples TRBV30 to TRBJ2-1; tentative D call: TRBD1 (6 bases). Germline V lookup: CDR1 GTSNPN, CDR2 SVGIG (reference sequence). This CDR3 region has 15 residues. Trimming cost V 6 bases and J 2 bases, with 17 bases left between them. The CDR3 DNA sequence: TGTGCCTGCCTAGTTGTAGGACAGACCTACAATGAGCAGTTCTTC. It codes for CACLVVGQTYNEQFF.

J is TRBJ2-5 and V is TRBV6-2 or TRBV6-3; possibly TRBD1 for D (6 bases). In germline, CDR1 is MNHEY, CDR2 SVGEGT. Trimming removed 4 bases at V and 4 bases at J, with 13 bases between. There are 14 residues in the CDR3. Here the CDR3 DNA reads TGTGCCAGCAGTTCCCGGCTAGGGGGAGAGACCCAGTACTTC. This encodes CASSSRLGGETQYF.

V is TRBV13 and J is TRBJ2-7; 7 bases are shared with TRBD1. Germline CDR1 is PRHDT and CDR2 is FYEKMQ (reference sequence). With V trimmed by 5 bases and J by 3 bases, 7 bases remained unmatched. The CDR3 length is 14 residues. CDR3 amino acids: CASSPPGQSYEQYF. CDR3 DNA sequence: TGTGCCAGCAGCCCCCCGGGACAGAGCTACGAGCAGTACTTC.

The chain uses TRBV13 and TRBJ1-2; tentative D call: TRBD1 (5 bases). Germline CDR1 is PRHDT and CDR2 is FYEKMQ (reference sequence). This CDR3 region has 12 residues. V dropped 1 base and J dropped 6 bases, with 6 bases sitting between them. The CDR3 region is CASSLVGDGYTF. The CDR3 region has the DNA TGTGCCAGCAGCTTAGTAGGGGATGGCTACACCTTC.

The rearrangement links TRBV11-3 to TRBJ2-5, with D maybe TRBD2 (6 bases). The CDR3 spans 18 residues. V was cut by 5 bases and J by 2 bases, with 24 bases left in between. Germline CDR1 SGHNT, CDR2 YENEEA. The CDR3 reads CASSPRKSGPRGQETQYF. CDR3 sequence (DNA): TGTGCCAGCAGCCCACGGAAGTCGGGACCCCGGGGGCAAGAGACCCAGTACTTC.